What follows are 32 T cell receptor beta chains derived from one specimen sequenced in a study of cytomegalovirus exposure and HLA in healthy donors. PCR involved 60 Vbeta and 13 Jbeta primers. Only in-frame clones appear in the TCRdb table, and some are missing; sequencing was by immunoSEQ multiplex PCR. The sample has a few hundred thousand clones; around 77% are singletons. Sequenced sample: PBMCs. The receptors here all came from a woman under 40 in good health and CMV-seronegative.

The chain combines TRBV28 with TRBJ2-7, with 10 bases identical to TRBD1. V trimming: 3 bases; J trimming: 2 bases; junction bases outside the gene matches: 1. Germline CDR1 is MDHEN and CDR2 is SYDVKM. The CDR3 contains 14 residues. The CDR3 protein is CASSFGTGAYEQYF. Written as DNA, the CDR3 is TGTGCCAGCAGTTTCGGGACAGGGGCCTACGAGCAGTACTTC.

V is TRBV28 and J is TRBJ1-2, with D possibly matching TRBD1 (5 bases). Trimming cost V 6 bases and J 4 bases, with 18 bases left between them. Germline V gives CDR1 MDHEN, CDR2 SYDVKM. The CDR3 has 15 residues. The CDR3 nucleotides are TGTGCCAGCAGCTCCGGGGGTGGGGGAATCTATGGCTACACCTTC. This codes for CASSSGGGGIYGYTF.

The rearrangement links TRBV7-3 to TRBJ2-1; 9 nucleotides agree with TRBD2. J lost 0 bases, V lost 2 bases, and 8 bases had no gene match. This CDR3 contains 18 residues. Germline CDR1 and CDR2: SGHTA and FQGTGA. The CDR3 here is CASSLWASGESSYNEQFF. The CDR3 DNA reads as TGTGCCAGCAGCTTATGGGCTAGCGGGGAGAGCTCCTACAATGAGCAGTTCTTC.

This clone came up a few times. The CDR3 protein is CAWSVKGVWESQGARVWSPLHF. The CDR3 nucleotides read TGTGCCTGGAGTGTAAAAGGGGTATGGGAGTCACAGGGGGCCCGTGTATGGTCACCCCTCCACTTT. This sequence joins TRBV30 and TRBJ1-6; 9 bases are a match to TRBD1. V trimming: 0 bases; J trimming: 10 bases; junction bases outside the gene matches: 28. In germline, CDR1 is GTSNPN, CDR2 SVGIG (reference sequence). CDR3 length: 22 amino acids.

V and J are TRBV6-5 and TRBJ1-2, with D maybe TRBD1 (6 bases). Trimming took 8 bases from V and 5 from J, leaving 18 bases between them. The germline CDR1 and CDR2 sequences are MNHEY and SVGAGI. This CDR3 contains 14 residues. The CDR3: CASAQGTGIYGYTF. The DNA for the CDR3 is TGTGCCAGCGCACAGGGAACAGGCATATATGGCTACACCTTC.

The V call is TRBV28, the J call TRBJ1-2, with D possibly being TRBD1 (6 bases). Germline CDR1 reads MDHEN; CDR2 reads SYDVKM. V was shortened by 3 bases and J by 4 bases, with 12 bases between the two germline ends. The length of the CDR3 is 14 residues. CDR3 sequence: CASSFPDSPYGYTF. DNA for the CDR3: TGTGCCAGCAGTTTCCCGGACAGTCCCTATGGCTACACCTTC.

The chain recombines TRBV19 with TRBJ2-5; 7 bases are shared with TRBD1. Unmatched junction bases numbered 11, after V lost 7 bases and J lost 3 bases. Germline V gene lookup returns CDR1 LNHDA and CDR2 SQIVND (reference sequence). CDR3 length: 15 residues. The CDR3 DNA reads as TGTGCCAGTACCGTAGGACAGGCTGGAGAAGAGACCCAGTACTTC. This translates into CASTVGQAGEETQYF.

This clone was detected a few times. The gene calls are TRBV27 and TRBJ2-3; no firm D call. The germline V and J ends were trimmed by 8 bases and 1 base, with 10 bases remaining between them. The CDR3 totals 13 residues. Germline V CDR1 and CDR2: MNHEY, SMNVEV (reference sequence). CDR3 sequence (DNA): TGTGCCAGCCATCTAGTGGGCACAGATACGCAGTATTTT. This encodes CASHLVGTDTQYF.

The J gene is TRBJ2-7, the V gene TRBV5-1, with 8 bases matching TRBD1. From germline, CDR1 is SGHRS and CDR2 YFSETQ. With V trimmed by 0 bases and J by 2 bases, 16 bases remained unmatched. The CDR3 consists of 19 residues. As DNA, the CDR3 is TGCGCCAGCAGCTTGGGGCTATTATATGGACAGGGTAAAACCTACGAGCAGTACTTC. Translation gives CASSLGLLYGQGKTYEQYF. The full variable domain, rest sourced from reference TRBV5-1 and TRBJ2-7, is KAGVTQTPRYLIKTRGQQVTLSCSPISGHRSVSWYQQTPGQGLQFLFEYFSETQRNKGNFPGRFSGRQFSNSRSEMNVSTLELGDSALYLCASSLGLLYGQGKTYEQYFGPGTRLTVT.

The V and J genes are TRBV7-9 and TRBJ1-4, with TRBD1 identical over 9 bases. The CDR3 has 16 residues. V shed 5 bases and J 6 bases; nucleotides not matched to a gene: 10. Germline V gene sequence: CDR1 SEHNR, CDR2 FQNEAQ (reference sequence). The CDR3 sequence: CASSQNRGTGYEKLFF. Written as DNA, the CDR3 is TGTGCCAGCAGCCAGAACAGGGGGACAGGGTATGAAAAACTGTTTTTT.

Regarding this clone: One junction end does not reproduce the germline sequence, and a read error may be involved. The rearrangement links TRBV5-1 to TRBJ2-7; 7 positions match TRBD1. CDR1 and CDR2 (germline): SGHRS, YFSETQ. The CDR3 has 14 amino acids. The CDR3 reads CASSTTGSSYGQCF. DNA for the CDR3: TGCGCCAGCAGCACGACAGGGTCCTCCTACGGGCAGTGCTTC.

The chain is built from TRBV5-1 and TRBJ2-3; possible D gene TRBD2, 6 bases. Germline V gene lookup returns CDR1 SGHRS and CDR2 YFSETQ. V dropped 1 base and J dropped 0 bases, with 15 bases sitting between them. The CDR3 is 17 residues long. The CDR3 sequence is CASSLTLAAASTDTQYF. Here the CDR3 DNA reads TGCGCCAGCAGCTTGACTTTAGCGGCGGCTAGCACAGATACGCAGTATTTT. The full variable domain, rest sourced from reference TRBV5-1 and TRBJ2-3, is KAGVTQTPRYLIKTRGQQVTLSCSPISGHRSVSWYQQTPGQGLQFLFEYFSETQRNKGNFPGRFSGRQFSNSRSEMNVSTLELGDSALYLCASSLTLAAASTDTQYFGPGTRLTVL.

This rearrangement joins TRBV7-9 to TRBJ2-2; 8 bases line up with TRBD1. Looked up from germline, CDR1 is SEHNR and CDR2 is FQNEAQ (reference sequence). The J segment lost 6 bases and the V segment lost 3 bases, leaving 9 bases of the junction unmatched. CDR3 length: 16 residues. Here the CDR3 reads CASSFTGTGFSGELFF. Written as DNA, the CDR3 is TGTGCCAGCAGCTTTACCGGGACAGGATTTTCCGGGGAGCTGTTTTTT. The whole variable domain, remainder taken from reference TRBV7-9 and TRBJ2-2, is DTGVSQNPRHKITKRGQNVTFRCDPISEHNRLYWYRQTLGQGPEFLTYFQNEAQLEKSRLLSDRFSAERPKGSFSTLEIQRTEQGDSAMYLCASSFTGTGFSGELFFGEGSRLTVL.

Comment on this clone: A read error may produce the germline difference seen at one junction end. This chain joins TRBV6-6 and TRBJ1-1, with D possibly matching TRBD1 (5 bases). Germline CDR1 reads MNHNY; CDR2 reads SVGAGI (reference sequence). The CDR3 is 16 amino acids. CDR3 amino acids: CASRDRGHTMNPEAFF. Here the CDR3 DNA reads TGTGCCAGCAGAGACAGAGGCCACACTATGAACCCTGAAGCTTTCTTT.

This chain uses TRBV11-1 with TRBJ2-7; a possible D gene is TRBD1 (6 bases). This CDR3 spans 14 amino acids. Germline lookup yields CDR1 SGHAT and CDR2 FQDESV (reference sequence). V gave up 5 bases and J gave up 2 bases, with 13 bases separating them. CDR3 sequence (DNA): TGTGCCAGCAGCAGCCGGGACAAAGCCTACGAGCAGTACTTC. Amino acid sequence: CASSSRDKAYEQYF.

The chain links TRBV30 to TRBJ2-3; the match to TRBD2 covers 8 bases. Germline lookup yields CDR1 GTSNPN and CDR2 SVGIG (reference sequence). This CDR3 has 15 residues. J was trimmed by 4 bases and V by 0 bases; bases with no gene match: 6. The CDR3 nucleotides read TGTGCCTGGAGTGTAGGGTCGGGGGGGGCAGATACGCAGTATTTT. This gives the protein CAWSVGSGGADTQYF.

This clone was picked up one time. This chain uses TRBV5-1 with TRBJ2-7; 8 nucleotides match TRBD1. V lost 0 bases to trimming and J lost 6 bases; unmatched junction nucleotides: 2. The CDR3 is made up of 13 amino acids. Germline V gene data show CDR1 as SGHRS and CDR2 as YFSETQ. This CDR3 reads CASSLGDRPEQYF. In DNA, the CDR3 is TGCGCCAGCAGCTTGGGGGACAGGCCCGAGCAGTACTTC.

CDR3 sequence: CASSIGRGRYEQYF. The CDR3 DNA follows: TGTGCCAGTAGTATAGGCAGGGGCAGGTACGAGCAGTACTTC. This chain uses TRBV19 with TRBJ2-7; TRBD1 might be the D (6 bases). The germline V gene encodes CDR1 LNHDA and CDR2 SQIVND (reference sequence). The length of the CDR3 is 14 residues. V shed 1 base and J shed 4 bases, with 11 bases lying between them.

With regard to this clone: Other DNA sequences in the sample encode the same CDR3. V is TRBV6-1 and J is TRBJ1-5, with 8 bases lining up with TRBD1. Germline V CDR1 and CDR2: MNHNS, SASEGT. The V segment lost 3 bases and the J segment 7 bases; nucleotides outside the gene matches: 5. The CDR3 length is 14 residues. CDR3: CASSEQGAGQPQHF. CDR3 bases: TGTGCCAGCAGTGAGCAGGGGGCAGGGCAGCCCCAGCATTTT.

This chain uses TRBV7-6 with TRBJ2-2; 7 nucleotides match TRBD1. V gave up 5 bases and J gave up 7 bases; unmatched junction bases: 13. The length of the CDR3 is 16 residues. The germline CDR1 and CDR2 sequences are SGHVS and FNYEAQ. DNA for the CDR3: TGTGCCAGCAGCCAAGGGACAGTCTCCCCCGTCGGGGAGCTGTTTTTT. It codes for CASSQGTVSPVGELFF. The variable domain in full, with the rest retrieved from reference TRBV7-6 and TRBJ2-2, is GAGVSQSPRYKVTKRGQDVALRCDPISGHVSLYWYRQALGQGPEFLTYFNYEAQQDKSGLPNDRFSAERPEGSISTLTIQRTEQRDSAMYRCASSQGTVSPVGELFFGEGSRLTVL.

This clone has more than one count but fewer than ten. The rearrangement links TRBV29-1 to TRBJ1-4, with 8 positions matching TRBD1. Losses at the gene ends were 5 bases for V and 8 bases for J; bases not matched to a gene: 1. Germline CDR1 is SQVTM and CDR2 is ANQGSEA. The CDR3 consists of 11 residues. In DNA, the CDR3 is TGCAGCGTTAGGGACAGGGAAAAACTGTTTTTT. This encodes CSVRDREKLFF.

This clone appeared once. CDR3 in DNA: TGTGCCAGCAGTAAGGACAGGGACACCGGGGAGCTGTTTTTT. This encodes CASSKDRDTGELFF. The chain has TRBV27 and TRBJ2-2; 8 bases line up with TRBD1. CDR3 size: 14 residues. Trimming at V came to 5 bases and at J to 3 bases, leaving 2 bases not matched to a gene. Germline V gene data show CDR1 as MNHEY and CDR2 as SMNVEV (reference sequence).

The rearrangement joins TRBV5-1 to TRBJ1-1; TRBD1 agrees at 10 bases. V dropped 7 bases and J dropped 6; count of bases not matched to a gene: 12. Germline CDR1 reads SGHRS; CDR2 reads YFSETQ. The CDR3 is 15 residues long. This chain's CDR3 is CASAGGDRGIAEAFF. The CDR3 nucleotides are TGCGCCAGCGCCGGAGGGGACAGGGGTATAGCTGAAGCTTTCTTT.

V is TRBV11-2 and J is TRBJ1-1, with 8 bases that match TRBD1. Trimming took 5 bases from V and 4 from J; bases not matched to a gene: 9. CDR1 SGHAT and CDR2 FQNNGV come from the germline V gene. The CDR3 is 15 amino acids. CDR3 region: CASSDQTGAGTEAFF. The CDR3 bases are TGTGCCAGCAGCGATCAGACAGGGGCAGGCACTGAAGCTTTCTTT. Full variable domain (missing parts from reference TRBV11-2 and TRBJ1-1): EAGVAQSPRYKIIEKRQSVAFWCNPISGHATLYWYQQILGQGPKLLIQFQNNGVVDDSQLPKDRFSAERLKGVDSTLKIQPAKLEDSAVYLCASSDQTGAGTEAFFGQGTRLTVV.

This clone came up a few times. CDR3 residues: CASSSTPAPQGFNGGIYGYTF. In DNA, the CDR3 is TGCGCCAGCAGCTCGACACCCGCCCCACAGGGCTTTAATGGGGGAATCTATGGCTACACCTTC. The gene calls are TRBV5-1 and TRBJ1-2, with a tentative D call TRBD1 (6 bases). V was clipped by 3 bases and J by 4 bases, with 34 bases between them. This CDR3 spans 21 amino acids. Germline V gene sequence: CDR1 SGHRS, CDR2 YFSETQ.

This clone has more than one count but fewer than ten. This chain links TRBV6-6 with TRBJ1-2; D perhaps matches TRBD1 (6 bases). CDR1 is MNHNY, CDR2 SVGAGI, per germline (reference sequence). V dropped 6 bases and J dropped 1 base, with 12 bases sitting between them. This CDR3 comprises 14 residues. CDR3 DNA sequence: TGTGCCAGCAGCAGGGGCCCAAATAACTATGGCTACACCTTC. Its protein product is CASSRGPNNYGYTF.

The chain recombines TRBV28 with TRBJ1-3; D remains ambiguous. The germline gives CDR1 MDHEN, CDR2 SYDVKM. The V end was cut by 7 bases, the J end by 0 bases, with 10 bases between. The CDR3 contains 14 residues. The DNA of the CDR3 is TGTGCCAGCACCGAGCATCCCTCTGGAAACACCATATATTTT. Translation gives CASTEHPSGNTIYF. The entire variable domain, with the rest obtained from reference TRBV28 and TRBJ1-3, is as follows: DVKVTQSSRYLVKRTGEKVFLECVQDMDHENMFWYRQDPGLGLRLIYFSYDVKMKEKGDIPEGYSVSREKKERFSLILESASTNQTSMYLCASTEHPSGNTIYFGEGSWLTVV.

The CDR3 nucleotides read TGCGCCAGCACCACGGGACAGCCGCAAGAGACCCAGTACTTC. This codes for CASTTGQPQETQYF. This sequence joins TRBV5-1 and TRBJ2-5; 7 bases map to TRBD1. This CDR3 is 14 amino acids long. The ends lost 6 bases at V and 2 bases at J; junction bases unmatched: 7. Germline V gene sequence: CDR1 SGHRS, CDR2 YFSETQ. Full variable domain (missing parts from reference TRBV5-1 and TRBJ2-5): KAGVTQTPRYLIKTRGQQVTLSCSPISGHRSVSWYQQTPGQGLQFLFEYFSETQRNKGNFPGRFSGRQFSNSRSEMNVSTLELGDSALYLCASTTGQPQETQYFGPGTRLLVL.

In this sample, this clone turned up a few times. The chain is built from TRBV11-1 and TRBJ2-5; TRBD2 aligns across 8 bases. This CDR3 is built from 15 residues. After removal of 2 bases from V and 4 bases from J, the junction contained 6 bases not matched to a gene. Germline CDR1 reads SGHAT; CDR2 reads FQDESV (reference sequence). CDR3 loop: CASSLTAGESETQYF. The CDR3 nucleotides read TGTGCCAGCAGCTTAACAGCGGGAGAATCAGAGACCCAGTACTTC.

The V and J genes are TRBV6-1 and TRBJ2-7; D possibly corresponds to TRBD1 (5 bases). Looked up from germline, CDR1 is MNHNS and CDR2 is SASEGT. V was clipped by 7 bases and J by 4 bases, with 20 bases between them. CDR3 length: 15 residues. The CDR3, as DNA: TGTGCCAGCATGTTGGACATCCAAAACTGGTACGAGCAGTACTTC. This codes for CASMLDIQNWYEQYF.

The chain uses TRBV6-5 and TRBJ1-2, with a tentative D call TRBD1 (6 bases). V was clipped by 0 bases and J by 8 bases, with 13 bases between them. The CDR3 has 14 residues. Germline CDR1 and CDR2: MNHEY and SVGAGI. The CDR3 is CASSYSEGGEGYTF. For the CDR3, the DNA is TGTGCCAGCAGTTACTCGGAGGGGGGGGAAGGCTACACCTTC.

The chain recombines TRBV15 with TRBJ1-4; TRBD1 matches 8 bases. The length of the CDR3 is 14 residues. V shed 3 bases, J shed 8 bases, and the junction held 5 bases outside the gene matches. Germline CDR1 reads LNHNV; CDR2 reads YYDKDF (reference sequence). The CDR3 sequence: CATSRDRVYEKLFF. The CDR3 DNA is TGTGCCACCAGCAGGGACAGGGTATACGAAAAACTGTTTTTT.